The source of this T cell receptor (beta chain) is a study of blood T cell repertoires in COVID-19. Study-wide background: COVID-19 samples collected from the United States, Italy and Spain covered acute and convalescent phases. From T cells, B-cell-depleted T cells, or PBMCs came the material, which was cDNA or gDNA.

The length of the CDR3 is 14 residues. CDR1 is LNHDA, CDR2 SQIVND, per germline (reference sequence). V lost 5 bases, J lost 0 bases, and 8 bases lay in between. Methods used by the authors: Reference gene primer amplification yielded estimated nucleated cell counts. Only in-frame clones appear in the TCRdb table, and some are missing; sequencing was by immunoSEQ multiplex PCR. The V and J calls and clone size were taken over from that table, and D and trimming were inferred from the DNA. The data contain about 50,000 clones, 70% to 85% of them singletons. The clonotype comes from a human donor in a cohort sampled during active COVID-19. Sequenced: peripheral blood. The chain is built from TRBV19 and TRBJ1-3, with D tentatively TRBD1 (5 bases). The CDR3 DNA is TGTGCCAGTAGTCCAGGACACTCTGGAAACACCATATATTTT. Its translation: CASSPGHSGNTIYF. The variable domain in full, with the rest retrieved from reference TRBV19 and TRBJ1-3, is DGGITQSPKYLFRKEGQNVTLSCEQNLNHDAMYWYRQDPGQGLRLIYYSQIVNDFQKGDIAEGYSVSREKKESFPLTVTSAQKNPTAFYLCASSPGHSGNTIYFGEGSWLTVV.